This T cell receptor (beta chain) originates from a study of CD8+ T cells in alopecia areata. For the study at large: Treated patients were given 5 to 10 mg oral tofacitinib twice daily. Points from the study as a whole: Sharing of TCRs across patients appeared less clear than in mice, possibly for HLA-related reasons.

Described treatment: oral pan-JAK inhibitor, 5-10 mg twice daily. The CDR3 runs 16 residues. Germline CDR1 GTSNPN, CDR2 SVGIG (reference sequence). Trimming took 0 bases from V and 0 from J; bases not matched to a gene: 6. Points on this clone: The antigen is not known.

Isolated RNA was reverse transcribed into cDNA used as the sequencing template. Method: immunoSEQ multiplex PCR; TCRdb's copy keeps in-frame clones and lacks some. The repertoire holds over 150,000 clones, around 60% seen once, with approximately 3.4% in the top ten. This specimen was CD4+ T cells sorted from blood, taken at week 4, from a patient treated with tofacitinib. This chain uses TRBV30 with TRBJ2-3, with 7 bases fitting TRBD1. The clonotype was recovered from a human donor with alopecia areata. CDR3 loop: CAWSVGAGGSTDTQYF. In DNA, the CDR3 is TGTGCCTGGAGTGTAGGGGCAGGGGGAAGCACAGATACGCAGTATTTT. Looking up the rest from reference TRBV30 and TRBJ2-3 gives the full variable domain: SQTIHQWPATLVQPVGSPLSLECTVEGTSNPNLYWYRQAAGRGLQLLFYSVGIGQISSEVPQNLSASRPQDRQFILSSKKLLLSDSGFYLCAWSVGAGGSTDTQYFGPGTRLTVL.